This TCR beta chain was recovered during a study of blood T cells in healthy people across ages. With 4 bases removed from V and 3 bases from J, the gap between germline ends came to 9 bases. The V gene's germline CDR1 is LGHNA and CDR2 YNFKEQ. This CDR3 is 14 amino acids long. A J-beta primer mix and a sample-barcoded 5' primer were used in a second PCR of roughly 7 to 12 cycles. MiXCR was run by TCRdb on the 5' RACE reads, yielding one entry per CDR3 protein. The sample has 1.5 million to 1.9 million distinct CDR3 sequences, under 55% seen once. The chain has TRBV4-2 and TRBJ2-2; possibly TRBD1 for D (7 bases). The source is a young woman in good health. Source material: blood. This chain's CDR3 is CASSRGTDTGELFF. The CDR3 DNA reads TGTGCCAGCAGCCGCGGGACAGACACCGGGGAGCTGTTTTTT.